This T cell receptor (beta chain) was obtained from a study of cytomegalovirus exposure and HLA in healthy donors. The PCR had 60 Vbeta and 13 Jbeta primers. The assay was immunoSEQ multiplex PCR, and TCRdb's table has in-frame clones only and misses some. This sample's table has some 110,000 clones. V lost 5 bases to trimming and J lost 0 bases, with 11 bases between them. The CDR3 sequence is 15 residues long. Germline V CDR1 and CDR2: SNHLY, FYNNEI. As for this clone: What it recognizes is unknown.

Study-level points and caveats: An analysis that came later showed most CMV-associated TCR beta chains appearing HLA-restricted. A later analysis linked a missense variant in DCLRE1C to the trimming of TCR beta V and J genes. Rare TCR sequences dominated, though some public TCRs recurred in many donors. Highly shared sequence variants in one cluster were likely a sequencing artifact.

The sequencing sample was made of PBMCs. The chain uses TRBV2 and TRBJ1-5; tentative D call: TRBD1 (6 bases). This receptor was obtained from a man aged 30 to 45 in good health and CMV-seronegative. In DNA form, the CDR3 reads TGTGCCAGCAGTCTGGCAGGGGCTAGCAATCAGCCCCAGCATTTT. It is translated as CASSLAGASNQPQHF. The full variable domain, in which reference TRBV2 and TRBJ1-5 provide the parts outside the CDR3, is EPEVTQTPSHQVTQMGQEVILRCVPISNHLYFYWYRQILGQKVEFLVSFYNNEISEKSEIFDDQFSVERPDGSNFTLKIRSTKLEDSAMYFCASSLAGASNQPQHFGDGTRLSIL.